A selection of T cell receptor beta chains follows, all from one sample in a study of early T cells in non-severe SARS-CoV-2 infection. TCRdb itself ran the 5' RACE reads through MiXCR, one entry per CDR3 protein. The table records approximately 76,000 distinct CDR3 sequences, around 13% of them present only once. Source material: whole blood. These receptors all stem from an adult who was a healthcare worker with PCR-confirmed SARS-CoV-2 infection or an uninfected control (not recorded which). CDR3s include the opening cysteine and the closing phenylalanine or tryptophan. Size is stated as how often the clone was seen (once, few, many) or a class if it is expanded.

v_call	clone_size	j_call	cdr3_aa
TRBV5-1	many	TRBJ2-1	CASSRTSTPSSYNEQFF
TRBV7-9	many	TRBJ1-5	CASSLVGESDQPQHF
TRBV10-3	many	TRBJ1-6	CAISADRNSPLHF
TRBV6-5	many	TRBJ2-5	CASRAKETQYF
TRBV27	many	TRBJ2-1	CASSSLAGGGGEQFF
TRBV7-2	many	TRBJ2-7	CASSLTWDRLLNEQYF
TRBV20-1	many	TRBJ2-5	CSASRTGTETQYF
TRBV20-1	many	TRBJ2-7	CSAVDRDRYEQYF
TRBV12-3/TRBV12-4	many	TRBJ2-3	CASSPRVGGSTDTQYF
TRBV20-1	many	TRBJ1-3	CSARRDRGNTIYF
TRBV27	many	TRBJ2-6	CASSLRTRLASGANVLTF
TRBV18	many	TRBJ1-5	CASSYSNQPQHF
TRBV12-5	many	TRBJ2-2	CASGPNGTETGELFF